This TCR beta chain was observed in a study of T cell responses to AZD1222 COVID-19 vaccine (dated by TCRdb to about 2021). Broadly, across the study: TCR sequencing covered more than 230 trial participants: approximately 200 given two doses of AZD1222 and approximately 26 given two doses of MenACWY control vaccine. Trial participants were enrolled by age into 18-55, 56-69 and 70-plus year subgroups, with approximately 160, 26 and 62 TCR-sequenced participants respectively. What the research found in general, with its limitations: The 56-69-year group was small, and its depth increase did not reach significance, likely because of low power. No day 14 peak-response samples were available, so repertoires were characterized only after the peak T cell response. Most participants were white British and females outnumbered males, and the authors suggested that clonal diversity may have been underestimated. Reportedly, almost half of the unique spike-specific TCRs recognized epitopes lying outside the regions that are mutated in the B.1.351 and B.1.1.7 variants. Conclusions about previously exposed vaccinees are limited because only six or seven AZD1222 recipients were SARS-CoV-2 seropositive at baseline. After two AZD1222 doses, spike-specific TCR breadth and depth were significantly higher than at day 0 and than in MenACWY recipients. The vaccine-associated CD4 TCRs covered the entire spike protein, and the dominant responses fell in regions 160-218 and 743-854.

The CDR3 regions of human TCRbeta chains were subjected to immunosequencing. The original pipeline was this. Repertoire TCRs were checked for matches against a reference library of SARS-CoV-2-specific TCRs that had been generated using the MIRA antigen-specificity platform. Breadth meant the fraction of unique TCRs that were SARS-CoV-2-associated, whereas depth meant the fraction of total T cells that were SARS-CoV-2-associated. Using the MIRA data, each spike-specific TCR was assigned both to the spike region to which the TCR was reactive and to a CD4 or CD8 class. Log10-transformed breadth and depth values were compared by one-way ANOVA with Sidak's multiple comparisons tests. TCRdb provides this immuneACCESS table in a form limited to in-frame rearrangements. Some clones are lacking; in checked studies, under half of them reflect an unresolved V gene, and why the rest are absent is not known. The DNA was the basis for D and trimming; V, J and clone size are from that table. The sample contains over 60,000 clones, roughly 80% of them found a single time. The ten top clones hold around an eighth of the sample.

The time point label on this specimen signifies: about 28 days (+/-7) after the second vaccine dose. Because spike-specific TCR depth and breadth did not differ between the two schedules, AZD1222 recipients who got a second dose at roughly 4 weeks were pooled with those who got a second dose at roughly 12 weeks. Vaccinee samples came from UK trials COV001 and COV002, including a single-blind randomized controlled phase 2/3 trial of AZD1222 (ChAdOx1 nCoV-19) in healthy adults. For TCRbeta chain sequencing, PBMC samples were collected from trial participants at day 0 and at day 28 after the second dose. V and J are truncated by 1 base and 2 bases respectively, leaving an intervening sequence of 3 bases. Sequences LGHDT (CDR1) and YNNKEL (CDR2) are obtained from the germline V gene (reference sequence). There are 12 amino acids in the CDR3, from cysteine to phenylalanine inclusive. Only the CDR3 region is kept as DNA, spanning 36 bases read in frame from base 1.

A word on this clone: Its antigen is unknown. No much larger clone exists at a distance of one base, and base qualities are not known.

The chain joins TRBV3-1 (or the pseudogene TRBV3-2) to TRBJ2-7; no D gene call is confident. The TCR originated in an adult who received the AZD1222 COVID-19 vaccine. Material: peripheral blood, obtained 28 days after the second AZD1222 dose. This receptor carries the CDR3 CASSQVTYEQYF. The DNA sequence follows: TGTGCCAGCAGCCAAGTAACCTACGAGCAGTACTTC.